The clone carrying this T cell receptor beta chain was observed at least ten times. This specimen belongs to a study of T cells after yellow fever vaccination. Study-level background: Staining for CD3, CD45RA, CCR7 and CD95 enabled sorting of EM, EMRA, CM and Tscm memory subsets. Whole-study findings and limits: Though weaker, the secondary response peaked faster, on day 5 versus 15. Contaminants from the bulk population, in the form of abundant clonotypes, could be found in FACS-sorted repertoires. Overall, a small share of clonotypes was seen in both CD4 and CD8 compartments.

TCRdb re-derived calls from the 5' RACE reads in MiXCR, one entry per CDR3 protein. The data hold fewer than 7,000 distinct CDR3 sequences, with about 6.5% observed a single time. The CDR3 runs to 18 residues. The junction had 8 bases not matched to a gene; V was cut back by 2 bases and J by 0 bases. From germline, CDR1 is SGHVS and CDR2 FQNEAQ. Sequencing used PBMCs, either bulk or a sorted T-cell subset (CD4+, CD8+, memory, or dextramer-sorted; not recorded which), obtained about 2 weeks after the first yellow fever vaccination. The TCR was taken from a young man who received the YFV17D yellow fever vaccine. J is TRBJ1-1 and V is TRBV7-8; 11 bases agree with TRBD1. CDR3 sequence (DNA): TGTGCCAGCAGCTTACCTCGGACAGGGGGCTACCTGAACACTGAAGCTTTCTTT. Its translation is CASSLPRTGGYLNTEAFF.